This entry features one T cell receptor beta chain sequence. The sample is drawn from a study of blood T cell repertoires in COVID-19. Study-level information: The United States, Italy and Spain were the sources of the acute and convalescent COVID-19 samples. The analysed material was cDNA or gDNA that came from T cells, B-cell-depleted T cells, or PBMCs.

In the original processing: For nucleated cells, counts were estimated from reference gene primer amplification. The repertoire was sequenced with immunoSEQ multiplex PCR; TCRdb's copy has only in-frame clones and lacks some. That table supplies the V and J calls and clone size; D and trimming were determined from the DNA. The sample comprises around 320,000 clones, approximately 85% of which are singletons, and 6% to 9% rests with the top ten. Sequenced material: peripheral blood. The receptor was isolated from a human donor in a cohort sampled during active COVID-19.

DNA of the CDR3: TGCGCCAGCAGTGAGTCTGGGGCTAGCGGGGAGTCAATCACAGATACGCAGTATTTT. Its protein is CASSESGASGESITDTQYF. This chain connects TRBV10-1 to TRBJ2-3; TRBD2 aligns across 9 bases. The V gene end was trimmed by 0 bases and the J gene end by 2 bases; junction bases not matched to a gene: 12. The CDR3 sequence is 19 residues long. Germline loops: CDR1 WNHNN, CDR2 SYGVQD (reference sequence).